The 14 T cell receptor beta chains presented below share a single source sample, sequenced in a study of neurological immune-mediated disorders. MiXCR was run by TCRdb on the 5' RACE reads, yielding one entry per CDR3 protein. The profile covers 65,000 to 75,000 distinct CDR3 sequences, with roughly 4.9% appearing a single time and about 5% taken by the ten largest. Sequencing was carried out using PBMCs. The receptors here all came from a human donor with multiple sclerosis. The donor label of this sample is uncertain.

The table lists this clonotype with many counts. The J gene is TRBJ2-7, the V gene TRBV5-1, with D unclear. CDR1 and CDR2 (germline): SGHRS, YFSETQ. This CDR3 is built from 16 residues. V lost 0 bases, J lost 0 bases, and 13 bases lay in between. The CDR3 loop reads CASSLGLGDSSYEQYF. The CDR3 DNA sequence: TGCGCCAGCAGCTTGGGGCTAGGAGATAGCTCCTACGAGCAGTACTTC.

This clonotype was seen at least ten times. This chain connects TRBV20-1 to TRBJ1-1, with a weak D call TRBD1 (5 bases). The CDR3 runs to 17 residues. From germline, CDR1 is DFQATT and CDR2 SNEGSKA (reference sequence). The V and J ends lost 5 bases and 0 bases respectively, with 22 bases between them. CDR3 amino acids: CSAPDAGTPGMNTEAFF. For the CDR3, the DNA is TGCAGTGCTCCCGATGCCGGGACTCCGGGAATGAACACTGAAGCTTTCTTT.

This clonotype appeared many times. The rearrangement uses TRBV4-1 and TRBJ1-5; TRBD1 is a possible D gene (5 bases). Germline V gene data show CDR1 as MGHRA and CDR2 as YSYEKL. The CDR3 extends over 16 amino acids. V was shortened by 0 bases and J by 9 bases, with 18 bases between the two germline ends. The CDR3 sequence is CASSQEHGGSFRPQHF. The CDR3 DNA reads as TGCGCCAGCAGCCAAGAACATGGGGGGTCCTTTAGGCCCCAGCATTTT.

This clonotype appeared many times. The chain uses TRBV5-1 and TRBJ1-6, with D perhaps matching TRBD1 (5 bases). This CDR3 spans 13 amino acids. Trimming removed 3 bases from V and 6 bases from J, with 7 bases in between. The V gene's germline CDR1 is SGHRS and CDR2 YFSETQ. CDR3 nucleotides: TGCGCCAGCAGCTCGGGGCCTAATTCACCCCTCCACTTT. Amino acid sequence: CASSSGPNSPLHF.

Ten or more counts support this clonotype. The germline gene is not matched at one end of the junction; a read error may be the cause. This chain connects TRBV5-5 to TRBJ2-2; D is unclear. Germline V gene sequence: CDR1 SGHKS, CDR2 YYEKEE (reference sequence). The length of the CDR3 is 14 residues. The CDR3 DNA is TGTGCCAGCAACTTGGTTGACAACACCGGGGAGCTGTTTTTT. Translation: CASNLVDNTGELFF. The full variable domain, with the rest looked up from reference TRBV5-5 and TRBJ2-2, is DAGVTQSPTHLIKTRGQQVTLRCSPISGHKSVSWYQQVLGQGPQFIFQYYEKEERGRGNFPDRFSARQFPNYSSELNVNALLLGDSALYLCASNLVDNTGELFFGEGSRLTVL.

Ten or more counts support this clonotype. The chain combines TRBV4-2 with TRBJ1-5; D gene uncertain. The germline V and J ends were trimmed by 0 bases and 10 bases, with 13 bases remaining between them. The CDR3 is made up of 14 amino acids. CDR1 is LGHNA and CDR2 is YNFKEQ in the germline V gene. CDR3 amino acids: CASSQEKDNRPQHF. DNA of the CDR3: TGTGCCAGCAGCCAAGAAAAAGACAATCGCCCCCAGCATTTT.

This clonotype was detected many times. CDR3 amino acids: CASSLGVGNTRYEQYF. The CDR3 DNA reads TGTGCCAGCAGTTTAGGGGTAGGAAATACCCGCTACGAGCAGTACTTC. The chain joins TRBV27 to TRBJ2-7; D remains ambiguous. Trimming cost V 2 bases and J 3 bases, with 17 bases left between them. The CDR3 sequence is 16 residues long. The germline CDR1 and CDR2 sequences are MNHEY and SMNVEV (reference sequence).

V usage is TRBV20-1 and J usage is TRBJ2-1; weak D call: TRBD2 (6 bases). The ends were cut back, 7 bases at V and 7 bases at J, with 23 bases in the middle. Per germline, CDR1 DFQATT and CDR2 SNEGSKA (reference sequence). The CDR3 has 15 amino acids. CDR3 sequence reads: CSDGGLWNPCNEQFF. In DNA form, the CDR3 reads TGCAGTGACGGGGGTCTATGGAATCCTTGTAATGAGCAGTTCTTC.

This clonotype showed up many times. The V and J genes are TRBV20-1 and TRBJ1-5; D uncertain. The V gene's germline CDR1 is DFQATT and CDR2 SNEGSKA (reference sequence). The CDR3 has 13 residues. V was pared by 5 bases and J by 1 base, with 9 bases between. The CDR3 nucleotides are TGCAGTGCTTCCCCCGGCAGCAATCAGCCCCAGCATTTT. Translation gives CSASPGSNQPQHF.

This clonotype was observed many times. The rearrangement joins TRBV10-3 to TRBJ2-3, with a possible D match to TRBD1 (5 bases). This CDR3 contains 15 residues. The germline V and J ends were trimmed by 3 bases and 3 bases, with 13 bases remaining between them. Germline assignment: CDR1 ENHRY and CDR2 SYGVKD. The CDR3, as DNA: TGTGCCATCAGTGACAGACAGACGCAGACAGATACGCAGTATTTT. Protein product: CAISDRQTQTDTQYF.

Points on this clonotype: Possible read error: a much larger clone is one base away. The gene calls are TRBV10-3 and TRBJ2-7, with 7 bases aligning to TRBD2. This CDR3 comprises 16 residues. The germline CDR1 and CDR2 sequences are ENHRY and SYGVKD. The CDR3 nucleotides read TGTGCCACCAGTGTCCGTCTGCTAGCGCCGGGGGGAGAGCAGTACTTC. Amino acid sequence: CATSVRLLAPGGEQYF.

This clonotype was found many times. The chain uses TRBV10-3 and TRBJ2-7; 7 positions match TRBD1. V lost 3 bases to trimming and J lost 5 bases; unmatched junction nucleotides: 7. The V gene's germline CDR1 is ENHRY and CDR2 SYGVKD. This CDR3 spans 14 amino acids. The CDR3 here is CAISDLTGSNEQYF. DNA of the CDR3: TGTGCCATCAGTGACTTGACAGGGAGTAACGAGCAGTACTTC.

Comments on this clonotype: Compared with germline, one end of the junction differs, possibly owing to a read error. The rearrangement links TRBV5-1 to TRBJ2-7; D not certain. Germline V gene lookup returns CDR1 SGHRS and CDR2 YFSETQ. The CDR3 is 14 amino acids. The CDR3 sequence is CVSSLAAVDHEQYF. The CDR3 DNA reads as TGCGTCAGCAGCTTGGCCGCGGTAGACCACGAGCAGTACTTC.

This clonotype appeared many times. V is TRBV29-1 and J is TRBJ1-2; the D gene is possibly TRBD1 (6 bases). The germline V gene encodes CDR1 SQVTM and CDR2 ANQGSEA. The CDR3 runs to 12 residues. The ends were cut back, 7 bases at V and 5 bases at J, with 14 bases in the middle. This chain's CDR3 is CSAPGHLYGYTF. The CDR3 DNA reads TGCAGCGCCCCGGGACATCTGTATGGCTACACCTTC.